The TCR beta chain under discussion was sequenced for a study of shared clonotypes between healthy human individuals. Overall study findings and caveats: Researchers found naive subsets generally carried larger estimated richness than memory subsets.

Researchers partitioned CD4+ cells into CD45RA+ naive and CD45RA-negative memory subsets. The CDR3 covers 15 residues. CDR1 MNHNS and CDR2 SASEGT come from the germline V gene. V was clipped by 5 bases and J by 5 bases; unmatched bases: 6. A word on this clone: The target antigen is unknown. The sample carries other DNA sequences with the same CDR3.

Sequencing was performed with immunoSEQ multiplex PCR; in TCRdb, only in-frame clones are kept and a portion is missing. The table lists 950,000 to 1,200,000 clones, roughly 77% of them singletons. This clonotype was sampled from a man aged 18 to 29 in good health. Some clones in this sample may be carry-over from other donors' samples. Sequenced input: memory CD4+ T cells from PBMCs. Subset reported: CD45RA-negative fraction. V usage is TRBV6-1 and J usage is TRBJ1-5; TRBD1 agrees at 10 bases. The CDR3 sequence is CASSLGQGRDQPQHF. The CDR3 DNA is TGTGCCAGCAGTTTGGGACAGGGGAGGGATCAGCCCCAGCATTTT.